The 2 T cell receptor beta chains below all came from one sample that was sequenced in a study of HIV-infected patients and healthy controls. TCRdb re-called the 5' RACE reads with MiXCR, one entry per CDR3 protein. The sample lists 50,000 to 80,000 distinct CDR3 sequences; roughly a fifth were seen once. Sequencing used CD4+ T cells from blood. The receptors were gathered from a human donor in good health.

This clonotype was seen ten or more times. The chain combines TRBV20-1 with TRBJ1-1, with D perhaps matching TRBD1 (5 bases). V lost 0 bases and J lost 1, with 15 bases in between. Germline CDR1 and CDR2: DFQATT and SNEGSKA (reference sequence). This CDR3 has 16 amino acids. The CDR3 region has the DNA TGCAGTGCTAGAGATCCATCGGCGGGGGGGAACACTGAAGCTTTCTTT. As protein: CSARDPSAGGNTEAFF.

This clonotype has just a few counts. The CDR3 nucleotides read TGTGCCAGCAGCTTCACACAGAATAACTATGGCTACACCTTC. As protein: CASSFTQNNYGYTF. J is TRBJ1-2 and V is TRBV7-9; D remains ambiguous. The CDR3 length is 14 residues. V was pared by 3 bases and J by 1 base, with 9 bases between. CDR1 is SEHNR and CDR2 is FQNEAQ in the germline V gene (reference sequence).